These 17 T cell receptor beta chains came from one sample sequenced in a study of graft-versus-host responses after intestinal transplantation. Assay used: immunoSEQ multiplex PCR; TCRdb lists only in-frame clones, some missing. Among about 89,000 clones, about 94% were seen once, and the ten largest hold about 0.2%. These TCRs are of unknown antigen specificity. Sample: unstimulated CD4+ T cells sorted from spleen or lymph node cells, taken before transplant. These receptors all come from a human donor who was the organ donor for an intestinal transplant.

The V and J genes are TRBV5-1 and TRBJ2-7, with D maybe TRBD2 (5 bases). V was shortened by 0 bases and J by 3 bases, with 22 bases between the two germline ends. CDR1 is SGHRS and CDR2 is YFSETQ in the germline V gene. This CDR3 contains 18 residues. The CDR3 loop is CASSLDVFSLDGLYEQYF. Written as DNA, the CDR3 is TGCGCCAGCAGCTTGGACGTTTTTTCCCTTGACGGACTCTACGAGCAGTACTTC.

The chain couples TRBV18 to TRBJ2-3; unclear D gene. The CDR3 runs 13 residues. The V gene's germline CDR1 is KGHSH and CDR2 LQKENI. V lost 3 bases to trimming and J lost 2 bases, with 6 bases between them. CDR3 region: CASSPVPTDTQYF. DNA for the CDR3: TGTGCCAGCTCACCTGTTCCCACAGATACGCAGTATTTT.

The V gene is TRBV7-2, the J gene TRBJ2-1; the match to TRBD1 covers 9 bases. The ends lost 0 bases at V and 4 bases at J; junction bases unmatched: 4. CDR3 length: 16 amino acids. Germline loops: CDR1 SGHTA, CDR2 FQGNSA. The CDR3 bases are TGTGCCAGCAGCTTAGCCGGGACAGGGTCTTACAATGAGCAGTTCTTC. Its translation is CASSLAGTGSYNEQFF.

For the CDR3, the DNA is TGTGCCAGCTCACCCCGACAGCCGAACACCGGGGAGCTGTTTTTT. It yields the protein CASSPRQPNTGELFF. This chain uses TRBV18 with TRBJ2-2, with D maybe TRBD1 (5 bases). Germline CDR1 and CDR2: KGHSH and LQKENI. V was clipped by 3 bases and J by 0 bases, with 8 bases between them. There are 15 residues in the CDR3.

J is TRBJ1-3 and V is TRBV28; possibly TRBD1 for D (5 bases). The CDR3 totals 15 residues. CDR1 and CDR2 (germline): MDHEN, SYDVKM. V lost 5 bases to trimming and J lost 9 bases, with 20 bases between them. The CDR3, as DNA: TGTGCCAGCAGTCCAACCTGGGGGGGAGCAGCCACCATATATTTT. Its translation: CASSPTWGGAATIYF. Using reference TRBV28 and TRBJ1-3 for the parts outside the CDR3, the full variable domain is DVKVTQSSRYLVKRTGEKVFLECVQDMDHENMFWYRQDPGLGLRLIYFSYDVKMKEKGDIPEGYSVSREKKERFSLILESASTNQTSMYLCASSPTWGGAATIYFGEGSWLTVV.

The chain joins TRBV19 to TRBJ2-7, with a possible D match to TRBD1 (6 bases). V dropped 6 bases and J dropped 3 bases, with 18 bases sitting between them. Germline CDR1 reads LNHDA; CDR2 reads SQIVND (reference sequence). This CDR3 region has 15 residues. This chain's CDR3 is CASSRQAIQDYEQYF. In nucleotides, the CDR3 is TGTGCCAGTAGCCGACAGGCAATACAAGACTACGAGCAGTACTTC.

This clone has just one count. This rearrangement joins TRBV4-1 to TRBJ1-5, with D possibly TRBD1 on 6 matching bases. The CDR3 extends over 16 amino acids. Germline CDR1 and CDR2: MGHRA and YSYEKL. Trimming shortened V by 0 bases and J by 6 bases, and 15 bases separated the two germline ends. CDR3: CASSQDLGTKVQPQHF. In DNA form, the CDR3 reads TGCGCCAGCAGCCAAGACCTCGGGACAAAAGTTCAGCCCCAGCATTTT.

The chain combines TRBV6-1 with TRBJ2-1; 15 bases are a match to TRBD2. The CDR3 totals 15 residues. Looked up from germline, CDR1 is MNHNS and CDR2 is SASEGT. Germline trimming cut 10 bases from V and 8 bases from J; bases unmatched to any gene: 9. The chain's CDR3 is CATTRTSGGGYEQFF. As DNA, the CDR3 is TGTGCCACCACTCGGACTAGCGGGGGGGGTTATGAGCAGTTCTTC.

V is TRBV7-3 and J is TRBJ2-7, with D possibly being TRBD1 (6 bases). The CDR3 runs 14 residues. Germline V gene data show CDR1 as SGHTA and CDR2 as FQGTGA. V was trimmed by 2 bases and J by 6 bases, leaving 14 bases between them. Here the CDR3 reads CASSLAQGSGEQYF. The CDR3 DNA sequence: TGTGCCAGCAGCTTAGCCCAGGGGAGCGGCGAGCAGTACTTC.

This clone was observed a single time. The V call is TRBV7-6, the J call TRBJ1-5; a weak D match, TRBD1 (5 bases). Germline-derived CDR1 and CDR2 are SGHVS and FNYEAQ. V lost 2 bases and J 7 bases, leaving 9 bases between the germline ends. CDR3 length: 13 amino acids. CDR3 amino acids: CASSLSRDQPQHF. CDR3 DNA sequence: TGTGCCAGCAGCTTATCCAGGGACCAGCCCCAGCATTTT.

This chain connects TRBV19 to TRBJ2-6; maybe TRBD2 (5 bases). The V gene lost 7 bases and the J gene lost 1 base, with 17 bases spanning the gap. The germline V gene has CDR1 LNHDA and CDR2 SQIVND (reference sequence). This CDR3 has 17 residues. CDR3 in amino acids: CASTPRSGFSGANVLTF. CDR3 nucleotides: TGTGCCAGTACCCCCCGTTCGGGGTTTTCTGGGGCCAACGTCCTGACTTTC.

J is TRBJ1-5 and V is TRBV4-2, with D possibly TRBD1 on 5 matching bases. This CDR3 is 18 amino acids long. CDR1 LGHNA and CDR2 YNFKEQ come from the germline V gene. Trimming stripped 0 bases from V and 4 bases from J, with 19 bases between. The DNA of the CDR3 is TGTGCCAGCAGCCAAGATAGGGGCGGGGACCCTAAGAATCAGCCCCAGCATTTT. This encodes CASSQDRGGDPKNQPQHF.

The gene calls are TRBV5-1 and TRBJ2-1, with TRBD2 matching over 12 bases. CDR1 is SGHRS and CDR2 is YFSETQ in the germline V gene. CDR3 length equals 19 residues. J was trimmed by 0 bases and V by 0 bases; bases with no gene match: 7. The CDR3, as DNA: TGCGCCAGCAGCTTGGCCGGGACTAGCGGGCGTCGCTCCTACAATGAGCAGTTCTTC. Its protein is CASSLAGTSGRRSYNEQFF.

The rearrangement links TRBV30 to TRBJ1-5; TRBD1 agrees at 7 bases. This CDR3 is 15 amino acids long. Per the germline V gene, CDR1 is GTSNPN and CDR2 is SVGIG (reference sequence). The V and J ends lost 2 bases and 6 bases, in that order; junction bases with no gene match: 10. Here the CDR3 DNA reads TGTGCCTGGAGTCCCCCGACAGGGATTTCTCAGCCCCAGCATTTT. Translating gives CAWSPPTGISQPQHF.

In its sample, this clone was seen once. The DNA for the CDR3 is TGTGCCAGCAGCTGGAGCGGGGGGCACGCAGATACGCAGTATTTT. This translates into CASSWSGGHADTQYF. V gene TRBV7-2 combines with J gene TRBJ2-3; 9 bases agree with TRBD2. CDR1 SGHTA and CDR2 FQGNSA come from the germline V gene. Trimming took 4 bases from V and 4 from J; bases not matched to a gene: 6. The CDR3 is 15 residues long.

V is TRBV19 and J is TRBJ2-2; D assignment may be TRBD1 or TRBD2 (5 bases each). The germline V and J ends were trimmed by 5 bases and 3 bases, with 10 bases remaining between them. This CDR3 has 14 residues. Germline CDR1 reads LNHDA; CDR2 reads SQIVND (reference sequence). As DNA, the CDR3 is TGTGCCAGTAGTCCCGGGACCCACACCGGGGAGCTGTTTTTT. Amino acids: CASSPGTHTGELFF.

CDR3 protein: CASSRGLRTLEQYF. The CDR3 DNA is TGTGCCAGCTCAAGGGGACTTAGAACCCTCGAGCAGTACTTC. The rearrangement joins TRBV18 to TRBJ2-7, with D possibly matching TRBD2 (6 bases). The CDR3 covers 14 residues. Germline V gene data show CDR1 as KGHSH and CDR2 as LQKENI. The V end was cut by 5 bases, the J end by 6 bases, with 17 bases between. Full variable domain (missing parts from reference TRBV18 and TRBJ2-7): NAGVMQNPRHLVRRRGQEARLRCSPMKGHSHVYWYRQLPEEGLKFMVYLQKENIIDESGMPKERFSAEFPKEGPSILRIQQVVRGDSAAYFCASSRGLRTLEQYFGPGTRLTVT.